The 22 T cell receptor beta chains presented below share a single source sample, sequenced in a study of OX40 agonist ivuxolimab in advanced cancers. Libraries were prepared by immunoSEQ multiplex PCR; TCRdb keeps only in-frame clonotypes and omits some of them. This sample has 37,000 or so clones, with roughly 69% found just once. Sequenced material: CD4+ or CD8+ T cells sorted from blood, taken in a trial of the OX40 agonist ivuxolimab. These receptors were obtained from an adult with an advanced solid tumor such as melanoma, head and neck, liver or kidney cancer.

The rearrangement joins TRBV5-1 to TRBJ2-1; D perhaps matches TRBD1 (7 bases). Germline V gives CDR1 SGHRS, CDR2 YFSETQ. V was pared by 4 bases and J by 7 bases, with 18 bases between. This CDR3 spans 15 amino acids. The CDR3 region has the DNA TGCGCCAGCAGCCCAGGACAGGTGACTAGGAATGAGCAGTTCTTC. Its translation: CASSPGQVTRNEQFF.

The chain is built from TRBV28 and TRBJ2-7; D unclear. The CDR3 has 13 residues. Between the trimmed V and J ends, which lost 6 bases and 3 bases, there was a span of 12 bases. CDR1 is MDHEN, CDR2 SYDVKM, per germline. CDR3 loop: CASRPTGGYEQYF. In DNA form, the CDR3 reads TGTGCCAGCAGACCCACCGGCGGCTACGAGCAGTACTTC.

This clone turned up a few times. V usage is TRBV5-1 and J usage is TRBJ1-2, with D possibly matching TRBD1 (6 bases). Germline V gene data show CDR1 as SGHRS and CDR2 as YFSETQ. The CDR3 sequence is 13 residues long. The ends were cut back, 4 bases at V and 5 bases at J, with 12 bases in the middle. In nucleotides, the CDR3 is TGCGCCAGCAGCAAGGGGGGTGAATATGGCTACACCTTC. It translates to CASSKGGEYGYTF.

The rearrangement links TRBV30 to TRBJ1-3; TRBD1 aligns across 7 bases. The CDR3 has 14 residues. Germline-derived CDR1 and CDR2 are GTSNPN and SVGIG (reference sequence). Germline trimming cut 2 bases from V and 0 bases from J; bases unmatched to any gene: 1. In nucleotides, the CDR3 is TGTGCCTGGAGTCGGACAGGCTCTGGAAACACCATATATTTT. It specifies CAWSRTGSGNTIYF.

The gene calls are TRBV7-8 and TRBJ1-2; possibly TRBD1 for D (5 bases). The CDR3 is 14 residues long. The V gene's germline CDR1 is SGHVS and CDR2 FQNEAQ. Trimming removed 2 bases at V and 0 bases at J, with 7 bases between. The CDR3 bases are TGTGCCAGCAGCTTACGCAGGGCTAACTATGGCTACACCTTC. Translating it yields CASSLRRANYGYTF.

This clone was detected only a few times. The chain joins TRBV25-1 to TRBJ1-2, with D possibly being TRBD1 (5 bases). The CDR3 runs to 12 residues. The germline V gene encodes CDR1 MGHDK and CDR2 SYGVNS. V lost 6 bases to trimming and J lost 7 bases, with 12 bases between them. The CDR3 is CASSLGLGGYTF. For the CDR3, the DNA is TGTGCCAGCAGCTTGGGGCTCGGTGGCTACACCTTC.

The V and J genes are TRBV15 and TRBJ2-7; D gene unclear. Germline CDR1 reads LNHNV; CDR2 reads YYDKDF (reference sequence). This CDR3 has 14 residues. V lost 1 base to trimming and J lost 2 bases, with 9 bases between them. CDR3 bases: TGTGCCACCAGCAGAGTTAGAAATACCTACGAGCAGTACTTC. It yields the protein CATSRVRNTYEQYF.

This clone was picked up a small number of times. The chain employs TRBV13 and TRBJ1-2; D might be TRBD1 (6 bases). V was clipped by 0 bases and J by 5 bases, with 19 bases between them. This CDR3 comprises 17 residues. From germline, CDR1 is PRHDT and CDR2 FYEKMQ (reference sequence). The CDR3 here is CASSLGSFWAGEYGYTF. The CDR3 bases are TGTGCCAGCAGCTTAGGCTCTTTTTGGGCAGGGGAGTATGGCTACACCTTC.

The V and J genes are TRBV10-3 and TRBJ1-2, with D perhaps matching TRBD1 (5 bases). Trimming shortened V by 4 bases and J by 4 bases, and 16 bases separated the two germline ends. The CDR3 is 15 amino acids. Per the germline V gene, CDR1 is ENHRY and CDR2 is SYGVKD. The CDR3 reads CAISGGGKGLYGYTF. For the CDR3, the DNA is TGTGCCATCAGTGGTGGGGGGAAAGGTCTCTATGGCTACACCTTC.

The gene calls are TRBV2 and TRBJ1-3, with D perhaps TRBD1 (5 bases). Trimming shortened V by 1 base and J by 0 bases, and 10 bases separated the two germline ends. This CDR3 spans 16 amino acids. Germline V gives CDR1 SNHLY, CDR2 FYNNEI. This CDR3 is CASSEGGPSSGNTIYF. CDR3 sequence (DNA): TGTGCCAGCAGTGAAGGGGGCCCGAGCTCTGGAAACACCATATATTTT.

The chain has TRBV12-2 and TRBJ2-7; the table names TRBD1, a call not compared with the DNA. TRBV12-2 counts as a pseudogene. There are 18 residues in the CDR3. In nucleotides, the CDR3 is TGTGCAAGTCGCTTATCCTACTCAGTCGACAGGGGGATAAGTGAGCAGTACGTC. This gives the protein CASRLSYSVDRGISEQYV.

The V gene is TRBV6-5, the J gene TRBJ2-7, with 7 bases lining up with TRBD1. Germline-derived CDR1 and CDR2 are MNHEY and SVGAGI. The CDR3 is made up of 13 amino acids. J was trimmed by 2 bases and V by 6 bases; bases with no gene match: 4. CDR3 sequence: CASRFDRAYEQYV. Written as DNA, the CDR3 is TGTGCCAGCAGATTCGACAGGGCCTACGAGCAGTACGTC.

This clone has a handful of counts. The junction shows a germline mismatch at one end, possibly a read error. The V and J genes are TRBV18 and TRBJ1-1, with no clear D. Per germline, CDR1 KGHSH and CDR2 LQKENI. The CDR3 has 15 amino acids. The chain's CDR3 is CASSPPMAANNEAFF. The DNA for the CDR3 is TGTGCCAGCTCACCACCGATGGCAGCTAACAATGAAGCTTTCTTT.

The chain joins TRBV6-5 to TRBJ1-5, with no clear D. Germline-derived CDR1 and CDR2 are MNHEY and SVGAGI. This CDR3 comprises 16 residues. Trimming cost V 0 bases and J 0 bases, with 9 bases left between them. CDR3 residues: CASSYSRAYSNQPQHF. CDR3 sequence (DNA): TGTGCCAGCAGTTACTCGAGGGCCTATAGCAATCAGCCCCAGCATTTT.

This clone was detected only once. The chain has TRBV5-1 and TRBJ1-1, with 8 nucleotides matching TRBD1. Per germline, CDR1 SGHRS and CDR2 YFSETQ. J was trimmed by 1 base and V by 4 bases; bases with no gene match: 12. This CDR3 has 17 amino acids. The CDR3 coding sequence is TGCGCCAGCAGCATGGTCGACAGGGGAGGGAGGAACACTGAAGCTTTCTTT. Encoded protein: CASSMVDRGGRNTEAFF.

The rearrangement joins TRBV7-2 to TRBJ1-5; D call uncertain. Germline-derived CDR1 and CDR2 are SGHTA and FQGNSA. The CDR3 has 13 residues. Trimming removed 1 base at V and 7 bases at J, with 8 bases between. The CDR3 protein is CASSLGERQPQHF. The CDR3 DNA is TGTGCCAGCAGCTTAGGGGAGAGGCAGCCCCAGCATTTT.

The chain employs TRBV5-1 and TRBJ2-5; D remains ambiguous. The length of the CDR3 is 13 residues. Germline V CDR1 and CDR2: SGHRS, YFSETQ. V lost 1 base to trimming and J lost 5 bases, with 9 bases between them. The DNA of the CDR3 is TGCGCCAGCAGCTTGAGCCCTGCTGAGACCCAGTACTTC. This encodes CASSLSPAETQYF.

V usage is TRBV5-1 and J usage is TRBJ2-7; no clear D. Germline V gene data show CDR1 as SGHRS and CDR2 as YFSETQ. The CDR3 contains 13 residues. V was cut by 0 bases and J by 6 bases, with 10 bases left in between. The CDR3 DNA is TGCGCCAGCAGCTTGGGATGGGGTCCCGAGCAGTACTTC. It is translated as CASSLGWGPEQYF.

The V call is TRBV27, the J call TRBJ2-4; D remains unclear. CDR3 length equals 13 residues. The V gene lost 4 bases and the J gene lost 0 bases, with 4 bases spanning the gap. CDR1 and CDR2 (germline): MNHEY, SMNVEV (reference sequence). DNA for the CDR3: TGTGCCAGCAGTTCCTCAGCCAAAAACATTCAGTACTTC. Its protein product is CASSSSAKNIQYF.

The chain combines TRBV4-2 with TRBJ2-5; 13 bases match TRBD2. Germline V gives CDR1 LGHNA, CDR2 YNFKEQ. V shed 0 bases and J 5 bases; nucleotides not matched to a gene: 6. This CDR3 is 17 amino acids long. The CDR3 region has the DNA TGTGCCAGCAGCCAAGACCCAACTAGCGGGGGGGAGGAGACCCAGTACTTC. This translates into CASSQDPTSGGEETQYF.

This clone was counted between two and nine times. The rearrangement uses TRBV20-1 and TRBJ2-7; no definite D call. The V gene lost 6 bases and the J gene lost 3 bases, with 9 bases spanning the gap. From germline, CDR1 is DFQATT and CDR2 SNEGSKA (reference sequence). The CDR3 loop spans 11 amino acids. CDR3 DNA: TGCAGTGCCGGAAGGGTCTACGAGCAGTACTTC. This encodes CSAGRVYEQYF.

This clone was seen only a few times. The chain combines TRBV6-6 with TRBJ1-1; D might be TRBD1 (5 bases). CDR1 is MNHNY, CDR2 SVGAGI, per germline (reference sequence). This CDR3 is built from 11 residues. Trimming stripped 10 bases from V and 3 bases from J, with 9 bases between. The DNA for the CDR3 is TGTGCCACAAGGGGCTACACTGAAGCTTTCTTT. Amino acids: CATRGYTEAFF.